The source of this TCR beta chain is a study of blood T cell repertoires in COVID-19. Study context: Both acute and convalescent COVID-19 samples were obtained from the United States, Italy and Spain. From T cells, B-cell-depleted T cells, or PBMCs came the material, which was cDNA or gDNA.

Sequencing was performed with immunoSEQ multiplex PCR; in TCRdb, only in-frame clones are kept and a portion is missing. Found here are roughly 90,000 clones, over 70% of them singletons; the top ten hold approximately 34%. The sequence derives from an elderly woman with active or convalescent COVID-19. Sequencing was performed on peripheral blood.

The CDR3 DNA is TGCACCAGCAGGGGGTGGCGGGAGAACTGCAATGAGCAGTTCTTC. Amino acids: CTSRGWRENCNEQFF. The chain has TRBV1 and TRBJ2-1; TRBD2, the table's D call, was not compared with the DNA. TRBV1 is annotated as a pseudogene. The CDR3 runs to 15 residues.